This passage covers 20 T cell receptor beta chains from one sample sequenced in a study of T cell repertoires in cytomegalovirus infection. TCRdb called the reads again in MiXCR, with one record for every CDR3 protein. The sample holds 500,000 to 600,000 distinct CDR3 sequences, more than 15% seen once. The sample consisted of CD8+ T cells from PBMCs. The receptors shown here come from a human donor in good health (CMV status not recorded). Some clones in this sample may be carry-over from other donors' samples.

The chain is built from TRBV20-1 and TRBJ2-7; 8 bases match TRBD1. The V gene end was trimmed by 5 bases and the J gene end by 4 bases; junction bases not matched to a gene: 1. CDR3 length: 11 residues. Looked up from germline, CDR1 is DFQATT and CDR2 is SNEGSKA (reference sequence). The CDR3: CSAGQGYEQYF. DNA for the CDR3: TGCAGTGCTGGACAGGGATACGAGCAGTACTTC.

The chain employs TRBV5-5 and TRBJ2-1; 9 positions agree with TRBD2. V gave up 2 bases and J gave up 7 bases; unmatched junction bases: 4. Germline V CDR1 and CDR2: SGHKS, YYEKEE (reference sequence). The CDR3 runs to 14 residues. CDR3 loop: CASSFGGGANEQFF. CDR3 in DNA: TGTGCCAGCAGCTTTGGCGGGGGGGCTAATGAGCAGTTCTTC.

This clonotype was counted at least ten times. V and J are TRBV7-2 and TRBJ2-1; 10 bases agree with TRBD2. The CDR3 is 16 residues long. V lost 2 bases and J lost 4; bases outside the gene matches: 5. Germline V gene sequence: CDR1 SGHTA, CDR2 FQGNSA. CDR3: CASSLSGTSAYNEQFF. The CDR3 DNA follows: TGTGCCAGCAGCTTATCCGGGACTAGCGCATACAATGAGCAGTTCTTC.

In its sample, this clonotype was seen a few times. The J gene is TRBJ1-6, the V gene TRBV20-1, with 10 bases matching TRBD1. The V and J ends lost 0 bases and 5 bases, in that order; junction bases with no gene match: 7. Germline V CDR1 and CDR2: DFQATT, SNEGSKA (reference sequence). This CDR3 contains 17 residues. The CDR3 sequence is CSARERDRGSNNSPLHF. The CDR3 DNA sequence: TGCAGTGCTAGAGAACGGGACAGGGGCTCTAATAATTCACCCCTCCACTTT.

This clonotype has at least ten counts. The chain recombines TRBV2 with TRBJ2-7; 15 nucleotides align to TRBD2. The CDR3 runs to 19 residues. Germline values: CDR1 SNHLY, CDR2 FYNNEI. J was trimmed by 3 bases and V by 2 bases; bases with no gene match: 11. The CDR3 sequence: CASSESGGLAGGQYYEQYF. In DNA, the CDR3 is TGTGCCAGCAGTGAAAGTGGGGGACTAGCGGGAGGTCAATACTACGAGCAGTACTTC.

This clonotype came up many times. The gene calls are TRBV11-2 and TRBJ1-3; D is perhaps TRBD1 (5 bases). The CDR3 is 14 residues long. Trimming shortened V by 6 bases and J by 1 base, and 10 bases separated the two germline ends. Germline CDR1 and CDR2: SGHAT and FQNNGV. The CDR3 region has the DNA TGTGCCAGCAGAGCCCAGGGTTCTGGAAACACCATATATTTT. Residues: CASRAQGSGNTIYF. The full variable domain, rest sourced from reference TRBV11-2 and TRBJ1-3, is EAGVAQSPRYKIIEKRQSVAFWCNPISGHATLYWYQQILGQGPKLLIQFQNNGVVDDSQLPKDRFSAERLKGVDSTLKIQPAKLEDSAVYLCASRAQGSGNTIYFGEGSWLTVV.

This clonotype was observed at least ten times. The chain is built from TRBV11-2 and TRBJ1-1, with 8 bases matching TRBD1. Germline V gene lookup returns CDR1 SGHAT and CDR2 FQNNGV. Losses at the gene ends were 4 bases for V and 0 bases for J; bases not matched to a gene: 4. The CDR3 is 15 amino acids. CDR3 nucleotide sequence: TGTGCCAGCAGCTCAGCGGACAGGGTGAACACTGAAGCTTTCTTT. Protein sequence: CASSSADRVNTEAFF.

V usage is TRBV11-2 and J usage is TRBJ1-2; maybe TRBD1 (6 bases). This CDR3 region has 16 residues. The V gene lost 0 bases and the J gene lost 1 base, with 12 bases spanning the gap. Germline V CDR1 and CDR2: SGHAT, FQNNGV. The CDR3 region has the DNA TGTGCCAGCAGCTTAGATGGACAGACCATTAACTATGGCTACACCTTC. Its protein is CASSLDGQTINYGYTF.

In its sample, this clonotype was seen many times. The chain joins TRBV6-1 to TRBJ2-7; 7 bases fit TRBD1. Germline CDR1 is MNHNS and CDR2 is SASEGT. This CDR3 comprises 13 residues. V lost 7 bases, J lost 3 bases, and 6 bases stayed unmatched. The CDR3 sequence is CASMGTANYEQYF. DNA for the CDR3: TGTGCCAGCATGGGGACAGCTAACTACGAGCAGTACTTC.

The sample holds a few counts of this clonotype. The chain recombines TRBV6-5 with TRBJ1-2, with 11 positions matching TRBD1. This CDR3 has 15 residues. Germline V gene data show CDR1 as MNHEY and CDR2 as SVGAGI. With V trimmed by 9 bases and J by 8 bases, 14 bases remained unmatched. The DNA of the CDR3 is TGTGCCAGTTCCCATAAGGACAGGGGGCGCCGAGGCTACACCTTC. As protein: CASSHKDRGRRGYTF.

The rearrangement joins TRBV13 to TRBJ2-2; perhaps TRBD1 as D (5 bases). The germline V gene encodes CDR1 PRHDT and CDR2 FYEKMQ (reference sequence). There are 15 residues in the CDR3. The V and J ends lost 5 bases and 0 bases respectively, with 10 bases between them. DNA of the CDR3: TGTGCCAGCAGCACAGGATCCGCGAACACCGGGGAGCTGTTTTTT. It translates to CASSTGSANTGELFF.

The gene calls are TRBV30 and TRBJ2-1; D remains unclear. CDR1 is GTSNPN and CDR2 is SVGIG in the germline V gene (reference sequence). V was trimmed by 3 bases and J by 10 bases, leaving 13 bases between them. This CDR3 region has 12 residues. In DNA form, the CDR3 reads TGTGCCTGGAGCGGCCTGAGGATCGAGCAGTTCTTC. Protein: CAWSGLRIEQFF.

This clonotype was recorded many times. The chain is built from TRBV19 and TRBJ2-5; D uncertain. Between the trimmed V and J ends, which lost 8 bases and 5 bases, there was a span of 12 bases. Germline V lookup: CDR1 LNHDA, CDR2 SQIVND (reference sequence). The CDR3 consists of 12 residues. CDR3 protein: CASSDAQETQYF. The CDR3 nucleotides are TGTGCCAGTTCGGACGCCCAGGAGACCCAGTACTTC.

V gene TRBV9 combines with J gene TRBJ2-6; no clear D gene. The CDR3 contains 14 residues. Trimming cost V 5 bases and J 0 bases, with 6 bases left between them. Germline loops: CDR1 SGDLS, CDR2 YYNGEE. Here the CDR3 reads CASSRTSGANVLTF. The CDR3 nucleotides are TGTGCCAGCAGTCGAACCTCTGGGGCCAACGTCCTGACTTTC. Combining the CDR3 with reference TRBV9 and TRBJ2-6 gives the whole variable domain DSGVTQTPKHLITATGQRVTLRCSPRSGDLSVYWYQQSLDQGLQFLIQYYNGEERAKGNILERFSAQQFPDLHSELNLSSLELGDSALYFCASSRTSGANVLTFGAGSRLTVL.

This clonotype was found a few times. The rearrangement links TRBV11-3 to TRBJ2-1; D unclear. Trimming left V 1 base short and J 9 bases short, with 13 bases between. The CDR3 is 14 amino acids. The germline CDR1 and CDR2 sequences are SGHNT and YENEEA. In nucleotides, the CDR3 is TGTGCCAGCAGCTTAGCCCACCGCCGTGGTGAGCAGTTCTTC. It encodes CASSLAHRRGEQFF.

A remark on this clonotype: One base away lies a much larger clone, so this may be a sequencing read error. The chain employs TRBV19 and TRBJ2-1, with D possibly being TRBD2 (7 bases). Germline CDR1 and CDR2: LNHDA and SQIVND (reference sequence). The V end was cut by 7 bases, the J end by 4 bases, with 17 bases between. The CDR3 has 15 residues. CDR3 region: CASKGSAGHYNEQFF. The CDR3 nucleotides read TGTGCCAGTAAGGGGTCAGCGGGACATTACAATGAGCAGTTCTTC.

The V and J genes are TRBV20-1 and TRBJ2-1, with TRBD2 matching over 10 bases. V lost 0 bases and J lost 7; bases outside the gene matches: 6. Germline assignment: CDR1 DFQATT and CDR2 SNEGSKA (reference sequence). CDR3 length: 15 amino acids. CDR3 amino acids: CSARESGRAWNEQFF. The CDR3 coding sequence is TGCAGTGCTAGAGAGAGCGGGAGGGCCTGGAATGAGCAGTTCTTC.

This clonotype was detected a few times. The chain is built from TRBV28 and TRBJ1-3; 7 bases match TRBD1. The length of the CDR3 is 14 residues. The ends lost 4 bases at V and 0 bases at J; junction bases unmatched: 0. CDR1 and CDR2 from the germline V gene are MDHEN and SYDVKM. The CDR3 region is CASSWDSSGNTIYF. CDR3 DNA sequence: TGTGCCAGCAGTTGGGACAGCTCTGGAAACACCATATATTTT.

This clonotype was detected many times. The genes are TRBV10-3 and TRBJ1-2; unclear D gene. The CDR3 loop spans 14 amino acids. Germline V CDR1 and CDR2: ENHRY, SYGVKD. With 3 bases removed from V and 3 bases from J, the gap between germline ends came to 11 bases. The CDR3 loop reads CAISDSGYHYGYTF. DNA for the CDR3: TGTGCCATCAGTGATAGCGGGTATCACTATGGCTACACCTTC.

This chain connects TRBV20-1 to TRBJ2-7; 8 positions match TRBD2. Germline assignment: CDR1 DFQATT and CDR2 SNEGSKA (reference sequence). The V and J ends lost 2 bases and 2 bases, in that order; junction bases with no gene match: 5. The CDR3 runs to 14 residues. In nucleotides, the CDR3 is TGCAGTGCTAGAAGTAGCGGGACCGCCTACGAGCAGTACTTC. Translation gives CSARSSGTAYEQYF.